This T cell receptor (beta chain) appears in the sequencing data of a study of blood T cells in healthy people across ages (dated by TCRdb to 2015 to 2017). About the study as a whole: In model experiments, roughly one uniquely barcoded TCR beta cDNA molecule per two T cells was captured by template switching. The study measured age-related changes in TCR beta repertoire diversity using deep sequencing normalized with unique cDNA molecular identifiers. The donors were divided into four age groups: young (average 16 years), middle-aged (about 39), aged (roughly 66) and long-lived (roughly 88). To avoid experimental bias, donors of different ages were distributed randomly across sequencing lanes. The study analyzed two additional independent replicas of 1 million unique cDNA reads from the same blood draw for two donors, one aged 18 to 30 and one aged 80 or older.

Library preparation was by 5' RACE. The sequencer was an Illumina HiSeq 2500. A second 7 to 11 cycle PCR used a sample-barcoded 5' primer and a J-beta primer mix. A template-switch 5' adaptor carrying 12 random nucleotides introduced a unique molecular identifier onto each TCR beta cDNA molecule. Each sample yielded at least 3 million CDR3-containing paired-end reads. All of the RNA was converted into first-strand cDNA using the Mint cDNA synthesis kit, with a TRBC-specific oligonucleotide serving as the primer. All cDNA was treated with uracil-DNA glycosylase and then went through a first 18-cycle PCR with the universal primers M1SS and BC2_uni_R. Concerning the study's data processing: For normalization, 1 million high-quality reads were randomly selected from each sample, with every read carrying a distinct molecular identifier. Instead of being binned into consensus sequences, reads with shared molecular identifiers were discarded. CDR3 identification, clonotype clustering and error correction used MiTCR with a Q25 quality threshold and the strictest error-elimination algorithm. A nonparametric unseen species model with Euler transformation was used to estimate lower-bound total TCR beta diversity. Using fastp trimming at Q25 and MiXCR clonotype assembly, TCRdb reanalyzed the public sequencing data and kept in-frame beta chains. Under each unique CDR3 protein, matching rows form one entry showing the most common genes and DNA. For this entry, the V and J calls and clone size follow TCRdb and not the study's own pipeline. The sample yields about 640,000 distinct CDR3 sequences; roughly three fifths were counted once. The top ten clones comprise around 37% of the sample.

The donors were roughly 40 Caucasian individuals from Russia, aged roughly 6 to 100 years, who were systemically healthy. About 10 milliliters of peripheral blood were collected from each donor into EDTA-treated Vacutainer tubes. Ficoll-Paque density-gradient centrifugation was used to isolate PBMCs, with at least 6 million per sample. Trizol reagent was used to extract total RNA from the PBMCs, yielding at least 6 micrograms per sample. Naive CD45RAhigh/CD27high T cell percentages were measured by flow cytometry on a PBMC aliquot from every donor. What the work shows at the level of the full study, not this receptor alone: Donor CMV infection status was unknown, potentially confounding age-related changes in expanded clonotypes. Observed TCR beta diversity per million T cells fell roughly linearly with age, and a significant reduction was already apparent by age around 40. Conclusive comparison of naive and antigen-experienced compartments was prevented by the profiling of bulk unsorted PBMCs. Compared with the aged group, more naive CD4+ T cells, fewer expanded clones and increased TCR diversity were shown by the long-lived group, suggesting age selection. The percentage of naive T cells measured by flow cytometry correlated strongly with observed TCR beta diversity. Estimates of total diversity based on one million sequenced T cells were considered lower bounds and underestimates.

The cysteine opens and the phenylalanine closes a CDR3 of 14 amino acids. The only DNA kept is the CDR3, 42 bases in frame from the first base. Looking up the germline V gene (reference sequence) yields CDR1 DFQATT and CDR2 SNEGSKA. V is shortened by 6 bases, J by 5 bases, and the region joining them spans 17 bases. A word on this clonotype: What this receptor recognizes is not known. Per-base qualities were not stored, and no clone one base away is much larger.

The chain is assembled from TRBV20-1 and TRBJ2-1, and perhaps TRBD2 as D gene, on 7 matching bases. Sequences were obtained from blood. This TCR was sampled from a man in his 60s in good health. The bases read TGCAGTGCGCCGAGGGGGGGGGCCGACAATGAGCAGTTCTTC. Its coded protein is CSAPRGGADNEQFF.